Each of the 10 T cell receptor beta chains below was sequenced from the same sample in a study of cytomegalovirus exposure and HLA in healthy donors. Primers included in the PCR were 60 Vbeta and 13 Jbeta primers. Sequencing was performed with immunoSEQ multiplex PCR; in TCRdb, only in-frame clones are kept and a portion is missing. The sample has roughly 290,000 clones, 80% seen once. Material for sequencing was PBMCs. These receptors all come from a girl aged 2 to 9 in good health and CMV-seronegative.

The rearrangement links TRBV9 to TRBJ2-7; 14 nucleotides match TRBD2. The CDR3 has 15 residues. J gave up 4 bases and V 2 bases, and 2 bases lay outside the gene matches. Germline CDR1 is SGDLS and CDR2 is YYNGEE. CDR3 bases: TGTGCCAGCAGCGTGGGGACTAGCGGGAGTTACGAGCAGTACTTC. Amino acids: CASSVGTSGSYEQYF.

This chain joins TRBV7-9 and TRBJ2-5; the D gene is possibly TRBD2 (7 bases). The germline CDR1 and CDR2 sequences are SEHNR and FQNEAQ (reference sequence). Trimming took off 6 bases at V and 9 bases at J, with 20 bases between the two ends. The CDR3 length is 14 residues. The CDR3 protein is CASSSLGGLLAQYF. The CDR3 DNA reads TGTGCCAGCAGTTCTTTGGGGGGGCTCCTGGCCCAGTACTTC.

The sample holds a few counts of this clone. Distinct nucleotide sequences in the sample also encode this CDR3. V usage is TRBV7-9 and J usage is TRBJ1-2; TRBD1 matches at 10 bases. The CDR3 is 15 residues long. The V segment lost 4 bases and the J segment 3 bases; nucleotides outside the gene matches: 5. Germline loops: CDR1 SEHNR, CDR2 FQNEAQ (reference sequence). The CDR3 sequence is CASSSRDRGDYGYTF. In DNA form, the CDR3 reads TGTGCCAGCAGCTCTCGGGACAGGGGTGACTATGGCTACACCTTC.

The chain carries TRBV14 and TRBJ1-1; tentative D call: TRBD1 (6 bases). The CDR3 sequence is 16 residues long. Germline values: CDR1 SGHDN, CDR2 FVKESK. V lost 6 bases, J lost 4 bases, and 21 bases lay in between. The CDR3 region is CASSQHNRDGGTEAFF. CDR3 coding DNA: TGTGCCAGCAGTCAGCACAACAGGGATGGGGGCACTGAAGCTTTCTTT. The whole variable domain, filled in from reference TRBV14 and TRBJ1-1, reads EAGVTQFPSHSVIEKGQTVTLRCDPISGHDNLYWYRRVMGKEIKFLLHFVKESKQDESGMPNNRFLAERTGGTYSTLKVQPAELEDSGVYFCASSQHNRDGGTEAFFGQGTRLTVV.

J is TRBJ2-7 and V is TRBV5-1; 8 bases match TRBD1. CDR1 is SGHRS and CDR2 is YFSETQ in the germline V gene. The CDR3 contains 15 residues. Losses at the gene ends were 0 bases for V and 3 bases for J; bases not matched to a gene: 5. This CDR3 reads CASSLGAGGVYEQYF. The CDR3 bases are TGCGCCAGCAGCTTGGGGGCAGGGGGCGTCTACGAGCAGTACTTC.

The chain uses TRBV7-8 and TRBJ2-3, with 14 bases matching TRBD2. The trim removed 5 bases at V and 3 bases at J, leaving 4 bases unmatched. This CDR3 has 16 residues. Germline CDR1 is SGHVS and CDR2 is FQNEAQ. CDR3 residues: CASSPRTSGGTDTQYF. CDR3 nucleotides: TGTGCCAGCAGCCCTCGGACTAGCGGGGGGACAGATACGCAGTATTTT.

This clone appeared once. The J gene is TRBJ2-3, the V gene TRBV28; D not resolved. Germline loops: CDR1 MDHEN, CDR2 SYDVKM. This CDR3 is 12 amino acids long. The V and J ends lost 6 bases and 0 bases respectively, with 4 bases between them. CDR3 sequence (DNA): TGTGCCAGCAGAATAAGCACAGATACGCAGTATTTT. Residues: CASRISTDTQYF.

The CDR3 nucleotides are TGTGCCAGCAGTCAAGCCGACAGGGGGTATCAGCCCCAGCATTTT. Translated, it gives CASSQADRGYQPQHF. The V gene is TRBV28, the J gene TRBJ1-5; 9 bases line up with TRBD1. V gave up 5 bases and J gave up 5 bases; unmatched junction bases: 7. CDR3 length: 15 residues. The germline CDR1 and CDR2 sequences are MDHEN and SYDVKM.

V and J are TRBV2 and TRBJ1-1; maybe TRBD1 (6 bases). The CDR3 is made up of 12 amino acids. V was trimmed by 6 bases and J by 5 bases, leaving 10 bases between them. Germline V lookup: CDR1 SNHLY, CDR2 FYNNEI. The CDR3 nucleotides are TGTGCCAGCAGGGGGGGGGCAACTGAAGCTTTCTTT. Amino acids: CASRGGATEAFF.

The CDR3 DNA follows: TGCGCCAGCACCATCGGGGACAGGGACACCGGGGAGCTGTTTTTT. Its translation is CASTIGDRDTGELFF. V gene TRBV5-1 combines with J gene TRBJ2-2, with 9 bases aligning to TRBD1. The CDR3 consists of 15 residues. The germline V gene encodes CDR1 SGHRS and CDR2 YFSETQ. Unmatched junction bases numbered 6, after V lost 6 bases and J lost 3 bases.